This T cell receptor (beta chain) was found in a study of breast tumors, draining lymph nodes, adjacent tissues. Regarding the study as a whole: The data were judged consistent with most tumor T cells coming from lymph node and expanding in tumor. Tumor and nontumor repertoires were significantly more similar in luminal-like than in basal-like breast cancer. That most tumor T cells come from lymph nodes remained unproven.

TCRdb used MiXCR to reprocess the multiplex PCR reads, holding one entry per CDR3 protein. The top ten hold about 2.5% of the sample, which has about 140,000 distinct CDR3 sequences, approximately 30% seen once. The lymph nodes were axillary draining lymph nodes from breast cancer patients. This clonotype was counted at least ten times. Its matching antigen is unknown. Germline CDR1 is ENHRY and CDR2 is SYGVKD. The CDR3 sequence is 13 residues long. The V end was cut by 4 bases, the J end by 2 bases, with 8 bases between. The receptor was isolated from a female donor with breast cancer. Some clones in this sample may be carry-over from other donors' samples. V is TRBV10-3 and J is TRBJ2-5, with a tentative D call TRBD1 (5 bases). The source material was axillary lymph node tissue. The CDR3, as DNA: TGTGCCATCAGTGGAGACAGACAAGAGACCCAGTACTTC. It is translated as CAISGDRQETQYF.